The 18 T cell receptor beta chains below come from one sample, sequenced in a study of vaccination and CD4 T cells after COVID-19. No antigens are known for them. The study sequenced cultured CD4+ T cell DNA using the Oncomine TCR Beta short-read assay. TCRdb reanalysed the PCR reads using MiXCR and keeps one entry per CDR3 protein. The sample holds roughly 10,000 distinct CDR3 sequences, around 50% seen once. Treatment defined: roughly ten-day PBMC culture with coronavirus spike peptide pools or control peptides (ViraFEST assay). The sequencing input was CD4+ T cells from blood, cultured in vitro. The receptors stem from a human donor who had recovered from COVID-19.

The rearrangement links TRBV28 to TRBJ2-7; 7 bases are a match to TRBD1. Germline V gene data show CDR1 as MDHEN and CDR2 as SYDVKM. The CDR3 totals 14 residues. The junction had 8 bases not matched to a gene; V was cut back by 4 bases and J by 5 bases. The CDR3 sequence: CASSSGRGYDEQYF. The CDR3 region has the DNA TGTGCCAGCAGTTCTGGCAGGGGGTACGACGAGCAGTACTTC.

J is TRBJ1-5 and V is TRBV7-9, with TRBD1 identical over 9 bases. The CDR3 consists of 17 residues. The V gene end was trimmed by 1 base and the J gene end by 6 bases; junction bases not matched to a gene: 10. Germline V gives CDR1 SEHNR, CDR2 FQNEAQ (reference sequence). CDR3 in DNA: TGTGCCAGCAGCTTAGAACAGGGGGCCGTTGTCTCTCAGCCCCAGCATTTT. This sequence encodes CASSLEQGAVVSQPQHF.

V gene TRBV5-4 combines with J gene TRBJ2-7; 9 nucleotides line up with TRBD1. The CDR3 has 14 residues. Germline V gene data show CDR1 as SGHNT and CDR2 as YYREEE (reference sequence). V lost 4 bases and J lost 4; bases outside the gene matches: 6. CDR3 protein: CASSTSQGAYEQYF. The CDR3, as DNA: TGTGCCAGCAGCACCTCACAGGGGGCGTACGAGCAGTACTTC.

V and J are TRBV19 and TRBJ1-3; D remains ambiguous. V was clipped by 3 bases and J by 8 bases, with 14 bases between them. Germline-derived CDR1 and CDR2 are LNHDA and SQIVND (reference sequence). The CDR3 has 14 amino acids. This chain's CDR3 is CASSIAWGGDTIYF. DNA for the CDR3: TGTGCCAGTAGTATTGCTTGGGGAGGAGACACCATATATTTT.

The chain joins TRBV20-1 to TRBJ2-5; no reliable D call. V was shortened by 2 bases and J by 5 bases, with 6 bases between the two germline ends. This CDR3 has 11 residues. In germline, CDR1 is DFQATT, CDR2 SNEGSKA (reference sequence). The CDR3 loop reads CSARHWETQYF. Here the CDR3 DNA reads TGCAGTGCTAGACATTGGGAGACCCAGTACTTC.

This clonotype is medium-sized. The rearrangement uses TRBV5-1 and TRBJ1-1, with a possible D match to TRBD1 (6 bases). The V end lost 3 bases, the J end lost 1 base, and 13 bases lay between the germline ends. This CDR3 is 15 amino acids long. From germline, CDR1 is SGHRS and CDR2 YFSETQ. The CDR3 nucleotides are TGCGCCAGCAGCTACGATCCACAGGGGAACACTGAAGCTTTCTTT. Protein product: CASSYDPQGNTEAFF.

The chain uses TRBV5-8 and TRBJ2-2; D is uncertain. CDR3 length: 16 amino acids. In germline, CDR1 is SGHTS, CDR2 YDEGEE. With 1 base removed from V and 3 bases from J, the gap between germline ends came to 13 bases. For the CDR3, the DNA is TGTGCCAGCAGCTTGTATGGGTCAGCCGACACCGGGGAGCTGTTTTTT. It is translated as CASSLYGSADTGELFF.

A few counts support this clonotype. V usage is TRBV6-2 or TRBV6-3 and J usage is TRBJ2-7; TRBD2 matches at 8 bases. Germline V gene sequence: CDR1 MNHEY, CDR2 SVGEGT. This CDR3 has 13 amino acids. The trim removed 5 bases at V and 5 bases at J, leaving 5 bases unmatched. The CDR3 sequence is CASSDVAGHEQYF. CDR3 sequence (DNA): TGTGCCAGCAGTGACGTAGCGGGACACGAGCAGTACTTC.

In this sample, this clonotype turned up a few times. The CDR3 reads CASSRKVQETQYF. CDR3 DNA sequence: TGTGCCAGCAGCCGGAAAGTACAAGAGACCCAGTACTTC. The chain combines TRBV27 with TRBJ2-5, with D unresolved. Deletions cut 6 bases from V and 2 bases from J, with 10 bases between. CDR1 and CDR2 (germline): MNHEY, SMNVEV (reference sequence). There are 13 residues in the CDR3.

In its sample, this clonotype was seen a few times. As DNA, the CDR3 is TGTGCCCCGTGGGGACAGGGGGCGCGGGAGCAGTACTTC. Translated, it gives CAPWGQGAREQYF. The chain carries TRBV24-1 and TRBJ2-7; TRBD1 matches at 12 bases. The germline CDR1 and CDR2 sequences are KGHDR and SFDVKD. With V trimmed by 12 bases and J by 7 bases, 9 bases remained unmatched. The CDR3 spans 13 residues.

The rearrangement joins TRBV27 to TRBJ2-6; 7 bases fit TRBD1. The J segment lost 0 bases and the V segment lost 6 bases, leaving 17 bases of the junction unmatched. This CDR3 has 20 amino acids. Germline loops: CDR1 MNHEY, CDR2 SMNVEV (reference sequence). The CDR3, as DNA: TGTGCCAGCAGCATGACAGGGTTTGTGTCAACAAACTCTGGGGCCAACGTCCTGACTTTC. Translated, it gives CASSMTGFVSTNSGANVLTF.

The rearrangement uses TRBV20-1 and TRBJ2-7; 9 bases map to TRBD1. Trimming took 6 bases from V and 5 from J; bases not matched to a gene: 11. The CDR3 totals 14 residues. CDR1 is DFQATT, CDR2 SNEGSKA, per germline (reference sequence). The CDR3 spells CSADTGTGPDEQYF. The CDR3 DNA is TGCAGTGCCGATACCGGGACAGGGCCGGACGAGCAGTACTTC.

The chain links TRBV19 to TRBJ1-6; possible D gene TRBD1, 5 bases. The CDR3 contains 16 residues. V was trimmed by 5 bases and J by 0 bases, leaving 11 bases between them. CDR1 LNHDA and CDR2 SQIVND come from the germline V gene (reference sequence). The CDR3 bases are TGTGCCAGTAGTCCCGGGGGAAGCTCCTATAATTCACCCCTCCACTTT. Protein product: CASSPGGSSYNSPLHF.

V gene TRBV29-1 combines with J gene TRBJ2-5; no reliable D call. V lost 5 bases and J 2 bases, leaving 12 bases between the germline ends. CDR3 length: 13 residues. Germline V gives CDR1 SQVTM, CDR2 ANQGSEA. The CDR3 is CSVPAEAQETQYF. The CDR3 DNA is TGCAGCGTTCCCGCGGAAGCTCAAGAGACCCAGTACTTC.

The rearrangement links TRBV6-2 or TRBV6-3 to TRBJ1-1; TRBD1 matches at 9 bases. The J segment lost 4 bases and the V segment lost 8 bases, leaving 14 bases of the junction unmatched. Germline CDR1 MNHEY, CDR2 SVGEGT. This CDR3 has 16 amino acids. The CDR3 region is CASGRILTGGSTEAFF. CDR3 bases: TGTGCCAGCGGCCGAATATTGACAGGGGGTAGCACTGAAGCTTTCTTT.

J is TRBJ1-2 and V is TRBV30, with 8 bases identical to TRBD1. CDR1 is GTSNPN, CDR2 SVGIG, per germline (reference sequence). The CDR3 sequence is 13 residues long. V lost 5 bases and J lost 4; bases outside the gene matches: 6. The CDR3 is CAWGRGQGYGYTF. In nucleotides, the CDR3 is TGTGCCTGGGGACGAGGACAGGGCTATGGCTACACCTTC.

This clonotype was seen a few times. The V and J genes are TRBV6-2 or TRBV6-3 and TRBJ1-5; D unclear. Per germline, CDR1 MNHEY and CDR2 SVGEGT. Trimming stripped 0 bases from V and 2 bases from J, with 8 bases between. The CDR3 loop spans 15 amino acids. The CDR3 nucleotides read TGTGCCAGCAGTTACTCGGGATACCGCAATCAGCCCCAGCATTTT. Protein sequence: CASSYSGYRNQPQHF.

This clonotype came up a few times. This rearrangement joins TRBV24-1 to TRBJ1-4, with 7 bases fitting TRBD1. The junction had 3 bases not matched to a gene; V was cut back by 5 bases and J by 4 bases. This CDR3 has 14 amino acids. The germline V gene encodes CDR1 KGHDR and CDR2 SFDVKD. The CDR3 is CATSAGQVNEKLFF. The CDR3 bases are TGTGCCACCAGTGCCGGACAGGTTAATGAAAAACTGTTTTTT.